This T cell receptor (beta chain) is from a study of shared clonotypes between healthy human individuals. For the study at large: Donor ages ranged 18 to 49 years: a couple of women, three men.

At a deep level, the assay was run. Measured with immunoSEQ multiplex PCR; TCRdb has only the in-frame clones, and not every one. The table has 2 million to 2.5 million clones, approximately 95% seen once. The V and J ends lost 3 bases and 0 bases, in that order; junction bases with no gene match: 16. Germline V CDR1 and CDR2: KGHSH, LQKENI. The CDR3 sequence is 20 residues long. The gene calls are TRBV18 and TRBJ2-3, with TRBD1 matching 9 bases. The sequencing sample was made of naive CD4+ T cells from PBMCs. As for subset: CD45RA+ positively selected. This receptor was identified in a man aged 18 to 35 in good health. Some clones in this sample may be carry-over from other donors' samples. The CDR3 DNA is TGTGCCAGCTCACCGTACCGGGACAGGGCGATGCAATTCAGCACAGATACGCAGTATTTT. This encodes CASSPYRDRAMQFSTDTQYF.